The present T cell receptor beta chain was sequenced within a study of blood T cell repertoires in COVID-19. Study background: Researchers got acute and convalescent COVID-19 samples from the United States, Italy and Spain. PBMCs, B-cell-depleted T cells, or T cells provided the cDNA or gDNA that made up the material.

Original processing notes: From reference gene primer amplification, estimates of nucleated cell counts were derived. Using immunoSEQ multiplex PCR, the repertoire was profiled, and TCRdb retains in-frame clones only, with some absent. D and trimming were read from the DNA, whereas the V and J calls and clone size are those reported in that table. The sample has about 170,000 clones, more than 65% seen once. The CDR3 contains 14 residues. Per the germline V gene, CDR1 is MRHNA and CDR2 is SNTAGT. The V gene lost 4 bases and the J gene lost 4 bases, with 11 bases spanning the gap. The chain carries TRBV6-4 and TRBJ1-3; possible D gene TRBD1, 5 bases. This clonotype originated in an elderly woman with active or convalescent COVID-19. The sample taken for sequencing was peripheral blood. The chain's CDR3 is CASSVTGSGNTIYF. CDR3 DNA sequence: TGTGCCAGCAGTGTAACAGGCTCCGGAAACACCATATATTTT.